This T cell receptor (beta chain) derives from a study of T-cell memory formation after mild COVID-19. TCR alpha and TCR beta cDNA libraries carrying sample barcodes and UMIs were produced by 5'RACE using constant-segment primers. Each CDR3 protein gets one entry after TCRdb re-called the 5' RACE reads with MiXCR. Of roughly 150,000 distinct CDR3 sequences in the sample, 10% to 15% were seen once. This clonotype was recorded many times. Its specificity is unknown. Germline V CDR1 and CDR2: LGHDT, YNNKEL (reference sequence). There are 15 residues in the CDR3. The V and J ends lost 4 bases and 6 bases, in that order; junction bases with no gene match: 5. Study-wide points: CD4+ contracting clones lay mainly in CM and EM, CD8+ ones in EMRA.

Sequencing input: PBMCs or a T cell subset sorted from them (not recorded which). The source of this sequence is a man between 18 and 29 years old who had mild COVID-19 (a few samples of this study predate the infection). Cell type and time point are not known. The chain employs TRBV3-1 and TRBJ1-6; 8 nucleotides line up with TRBD1. CDR3 nucleotide sequence: TGTGCCAGCAGCCCCCGGGACAGGATTAATTCACCCCTCCACTTT. It yields the protein CASSPRDRINSPLHF. The complete variable domain, with remaining parts taken from reference TRBV3-1 and TRBJ1-6, reads DTAVSQTPKYLVTQMGNDKSIKCEQNLGHDTMYWYKQDSKKFLKIMFSYNNKELIINETVPNRFSPKSPDKAHLNLHINSLELGDSAVYFCASSPRDRINSPLHFGNGTRLTVT.